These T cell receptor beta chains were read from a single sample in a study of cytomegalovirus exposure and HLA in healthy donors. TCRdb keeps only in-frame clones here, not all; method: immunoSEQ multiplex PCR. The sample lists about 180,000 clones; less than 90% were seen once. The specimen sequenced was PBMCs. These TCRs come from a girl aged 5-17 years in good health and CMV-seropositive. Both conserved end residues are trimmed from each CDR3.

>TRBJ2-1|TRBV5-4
ASSLRGSSYNEQF
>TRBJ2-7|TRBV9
ASSVDGGSPYEQY
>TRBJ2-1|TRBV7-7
ASSPRSGGNEQF
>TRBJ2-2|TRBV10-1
ASSDSGKSTGELF
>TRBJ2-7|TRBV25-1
ASSGTGGLREQY
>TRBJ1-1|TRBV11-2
ASSWLNTEAF
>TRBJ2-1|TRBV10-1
ASSESMRLYNEQF
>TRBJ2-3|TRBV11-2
ASSLRNSGGLDTQY
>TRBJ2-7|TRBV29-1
SVELTGPAEQY
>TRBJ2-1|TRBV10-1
ASSENRGYYNEQF
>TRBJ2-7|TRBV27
ASSSPARRDRYEQY
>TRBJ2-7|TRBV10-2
ASREGTGGTYEQY
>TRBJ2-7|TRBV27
ASGLAGVSEQY